These 13 T cell receptor beta chains were all obtained from the same sample, sequenced in a study of cytomegalovirus exposure and HLA in healthy donors. 13 Jbeta primers and 60 Vbeta primers were used for the PCR. Profiled with immunoSEQ multiplex PCR; TCRdb holds only in-frame clones, not every one. The table has roughly 130,000 clones, around 80% seen once. Specimen: PBMCs. Every receptor here comes from a human donor in good health.

The rearrangement links TRBV7-2 to TRBJ2-7; 8 positions match TRBD1. The germline V gene encodes CDR1 SGHTA and CDR2 FQGNSA. V was pared by 1 base and J by 3 bases, with 5 bases of the junction left unmatched. The CDR3 contains 15 residues. Written as DNA, the CDR3 is TGTGCCAGCAGCTTAGTGTCAGGGGGCCTCTACGAGCAGTACTTC. Encoded protein: CASSLVSGGLYEQYF.

This sequence joins TRBV11-2 and TRBJ1-2, with D possibly being TRBD1 (6 bases). V lost 4 bases, J lost 1 base, and 16 bases lay in between. Germline V gene data show CDR1 as SGHAT and CDR2 as FQNNGV. The CDR3 loop spans 16 amino acids. CDR3: CASSSPDSGFNYGYTF. CDR3 nucleotide sequence: TGTGCCAGCAGCTCACCGGACAGTGGATTTAACTATGGCTACACCTTC.

The rearrangement uses TRBV6-5 and TRBJ1-1; D is possibly TRBD1 (5 bases). The CDR3 consists of 14 residues. Germline loops: CDR1 MNHEY, CDR2 SVGAGI. Trimming removed 5 bases from V and 1 base from J, with 11 bases in between. CDR3: CASSQGIANTEAFF. In DNA, the CDR3 is TGTGCCAGCAGTCAGGGAATCGCGAACACTGAAGCTTTCTTT.

The chain links TRBV7-8 to TRBJ1-3; a possible D gene is TRBD1 (6 bases). There are 15 residues in the CDR3. V was clipped by 1 base and J by 2 bases, with 9 bases between them. In germline, CDR1 is SGHVS, CDR2 FQNEAQ. CDR3 residues: CASSLVSGAGNTIYF. The CDR3 DNA sequence: TGTGCCAGCAGCTTAGTATCAGGGGCTGGAAACACCATATATTTT. Full variable domain (missing parts from reference TRBV7-8 and TRBJ1-3): GAGVSQSPRYKVAKRGQDVALRCDPISGHVSLFWYQQALGQGPEFLTYFQNEAQLDKSGLPSDRFFAERPEGSVSTLKIQRTQQEDSAVYLCASSLVSGAGNTIYFGEGSWLTVV.

The genes are TRBV7-6 and TRBJ2-7, with 9 positions matching TRBD1. Trimming removed 4 bases from V and 2 bases from J; junction bases left unmatched: 6. The germline gives CDR1 SGHVS, CDR2 FNYEAQ. This CDR3 spans 15 amino acids. CDR3 loop: CASSSEGQGAYEQYF. The CDR3 region has the DNA TGTGCCAGCAGCTCAGAGGGACAGGGAGCCTACGAGCAGTACTTC.

This clone appeared once. This rearrangement joins TRBV5-8 to TRBJ1-3; 7 nucleotides align to TRBD1. Germline values: CDR1 SGHTS, CDR2 YDEGEE. The V gene end was trimmed by 4 bases and the J gene end by 7 bases; junction bases not matched to a gene: 5. The CDR3 is made up of 13 amino acids. CDR3 DNA: TGTGCCAGCAGCACAGGGGAACGGAACACCATATATTTT. This codes for CASSTGERNTIYF. The full variable domain, completed using reference TRBV5-8 and TRBJ1-3, is EAGVTQSPTHLIKTRGQQATLRCSPISGHTSVYWYQQALGLGLQFLLWYDEGEERNRGNFPPRFSGRQFPNYSSELNVNALELEDSALYLCASSTGERNTIYFGEGSWLTVV.

The rearrangement uses TRBV7-9 and TRBJ2-1; TRBD2 agrees at 8 bases. J lost 8 bases, V lost 1 base, and 10 bases had no gene match. Germline lookup yields CDR1 SEHNR and CDR2 FQNEAQ (reference sequence). This CDR3 is built from 16 residues. CDR3 amino acids: CASSLELAGRSYEQFF. CDR3 nucleotide sequence: TGTGCCAGCAGCTTAGAGCTAGCGGGTAGGAGTTATGAGCAGTTCTTC.

This clone has just one count. The chain has TRBV11-3 and TRBJ2-1; 9 nucleotides line up with TRBD2. This CDR3 has 17 amino acids. The germline V gene encodes CDR1 SGHNT and CDR2 YENEEA. V shed 2 bases, J shed 7 bases, and the junction held 12 bases outside the gene matches. CDR3 loop: CASSLTRGGGAWNEQFF. As DNA, the CDR3 is TGTGCCAGCAGCTTAACACGGGGCGGGGGGGCCTGGAATGAGCAGTTCTTC. The full variable domain, completed using reference TRBV11-3 and TRBJ2-1, is EAGVVQSPRYKIIEKKQPVAFWCNPISGHNTLYWYLQNLGQGPELLIRYENEEAVDDSQLPKDRFSAERLKGVDSTLKIQPAELGDSAVYLCASSLTRGGGAWNEQFFGPGTRLTVL.

The gene calls are TRBV28 and TRBJ1-6; perhaps TRBD1 as D (6 bases). This CDR3 is built from 14 residues. CDR1 is MDHEN, CDR2 SYDVKM, per germline. Trimming removed 6 bases at V and 4 bases at J, with 10 bases between. The CDR3 loop reads CASRRTEYNSPLHF. The CDR3, as DNA: TGTGCCAGCAGACGGACAGAATATAATTCACCCCTCCACTTT.

Turning to this clone: Other nucleotide sequences from this sample produce the same CDR3. The rearrangement links TRBV4-2 to TRBJ1-1; D is unresolved. Germline assignment: CDR1 LGHNA and CDR2 YNFKEQ. The CDR3 is 17 residues long. Trimming took 0 bases from V and 5 from J, leaving 19 bases between them. The CDR3 DNA sequence: TGTGCCAGCAGCCAAGAACCCCCCCAAACTTGGGCTACTGAAGCTTTCTTT. Its translation is CASSQEPPQTWATEAFF.

The genes are TRBV4-2 and TRBJ2-3; no clear D gene. Germline V gene lookup returns CDR1 LGHNA and CDR2 YNFKEQ. The CDR3 totals 15 residues. The germline V and J ends were trimmed by 1 base and 0 bases, with 8 bases remaining between them. CDR3 DNA: TGTGCCAGCAGCCAAGTAACACAGAGCACAGATACGCAGTATTTT. It translates to CASSQVTQSTDTQYF.

This chain connects TRBV6-5 to TRBJ2-1; TRBD1 aligns across 7 bases. The germline V gene has CDR1 MNHEY and CDR2 SVGAGI. J gave up 8 bases and V 4 bases, and 11 bases lay outside the gene matches. This CDR3 contains 15 residues. The CDR3 region has the DNA TGTGCCAGCAGTTTGACCGGGACAGCCGGGGATGAGCAGTTCTTC. This encodes CASSLTGTAGDEQFF.

This clone has more than one count but fewer than ten. The V call is TRBV5-1, the J call TRBJ2-7, with D possibly TRBD2 on 6 matching bases. Germline V CDR1 and CDR2: SGHRS, YFSETQ. V lost 7 bases, J lost 2 bases, and 13 bases lay in between. CDR3 length: 13 amino acids. The CDR3 DNA sequence: TGCGCCAGCTCCCAGGAGGGACCCTACGAGCAGTACTTC. The encoded protein is CASSQEGPYEQYF.